Described below is a single T cell receptor (beta chain) sequence and its context. This clone was counted at least ten times. No cognate antigen has been identified for it. Per-base qualities were not stored, and no clone one base away is much larger. This sample stems from a study of cytomegalovirus exposure and HLA in healthy donors (dated by TCRdb to the late 2010s). Some background on the complete study: In an earlier analysis of under 750 of the donors, 276 Gb of sequence data and 90 million to 120 million unique TCR beta sequences from 150 million to 200 million T cells were reported. HLA typing covered class I and class II loci at four-digit resolution. Rather than drawing on any new phenotypic data, the later analysis identified candidate immune exposures from TCR beta sequences and the way those sequences occurred across donors. A later analysis re-examined previously published TCR beta repertoires from more than 600 donors and added high-resolution HLA genotyping to investigate patterns of TCR occurrence. In a later genetic analysis, genome-wide SNP genotypes for about 55% of the roughly 670 donors were used, and that subset was treated as a discovery cohort. High-throughput TCR immunosequencing, statistical association of individual TCRs with disease status, and machine learning were combined to predict cytomegalovirus infection status. Donor age, sex, ethnicity and CMV serostatus were compiled alongside the repertoire data. In addition to the first cohort of roughly 700 subjects, a separate validation cohort of approximately 120 different subjects was used. The number of typed donors differed by locus: about 620-640 for A, B, C, DRB1 and DQB1; 522 for DQA1; around 580 for DPA1; and roughly 470 for DPB1. An early release that covered more than 550 HLA-typed donors contained about 300 gigabases of sequencing data and around 80 million unique TCR sequences. The aim of the study was to test whether cataloging public T cell receptors could identify signatures of past pathogen exposure. The study profiled the T cell repertoires of hundreds of subjects by immunosequencing and related them to cytomegalovirus serostatus. An earlier analysis of nearly 600 of the donors applied high-throughput TCR beta sequencing to assess whether each TCR beta V gene segment acted as functional or pseudogenic. Among 300 to 450 genotyped donors of the cohort, an average of around 240,000 unique TCR beta nucleotide sequences were sequenced per donor, 15% to 20% of them non-productive. About five DR-DQ haplotypes were treated as single units for association and clustering because of strong linkage in the cohort. Of the roughly 420 genotyped donors, approximately 81% were placed in the genetic ancestry cluster associated with self-reported Caucasian donors. All discovery cohort repertoires had been generated on a single sequencing platform. Summary of the overall study and its limitations: The classifier was reported to diagnose cytomegalovirus status with high specificity and sensitivity in both the original and validation cohorts. In a later analysis, HLA-associated TCR beta chains showed more clonal expansion and lower generation probabilities than non-associated chains that were equally common. Because counts were too low, seventeen rarely observed V segments, including chromosome 9 orphons, were excluded from the earlier analysis of 587 of the donors. A later analysis reported that several top co-occurrence clusters appeared linked to parvovirus B19, influenza, CMV and Epstein-Barr virus. A later genetic analysis associated a missense DCLRE1C variant with V-gene and J-gene trimming of TCR beta chains, and an independent cohort replicated the association. A group of highly shared sequence variants was considered likely to be a technical artifact of the sequencing pipeline. Most TCR sequences were observed very rarely across donors, whereas some public TCRs were present in many individuals. In a later genetic analysis, fewer N-insertions in productive TCRs were reported among donors in an Asian-associated ancestry cluster than the 666-donor mean. It was suggested by the authors that the approach could potentially be generalized to other disease states and immunological phenotypes. In vitro tests confirmed that a few of the cytomegalovirus-associated TCR beta chains recognize cytomegalovirus antigens. The 87-base-pair reads could not distinguish some IMGT-functional V segments, including TRBV6-2 and TRBV6-3, so those segments were excluded. The cohort was sequenced for TCR beta chains only, and without alpha or paired-chain data the features that could be detected were limited. In a later analysis, the rate of TCR association differed among HLA loci, with DRB1 alleles having the most associated TCRs and HLA-C alleles having the fewest. Roughly uniform sequencing depth across donors was assumed in presence/absence analyses, although this assumption may not hold. A further reported finding was that TCR beta sequences accurately predicted the HLA-A and HLA-B alleles for most subjects in the first cohort. In an earlier analysis of 587 of the donors, most TCR beta V segments appeared in productive rearrangements about 87% or about 30% of the time, broadly matching IMGT annotations. When HLA alleles, especially DR and DQ, strongly co-occurred, attributing TCR associations to individual alleles was difficult. CMV serostatus was the only immune exposure information available for the cohort. Linkage disequilibrium might explain the correlated functional status among segregating V segments, but an unknown experimental factor could not be excluded. In a later analysis, about 16,000 TCR beta sequences were associated with specific HLA alleles at a false discovery rate of 0.05. Because HLA typing was unavailable for some donors at each locus, only the typed subset was used in association tests. The study listed approximately 160 TCR beta chains as associated with cytomegalovirus. According to a later analysis, most CMV-associated TCR beta chains appeared to be HLA-restricted, and the HLA associations seemed to be driven largely by CMV exposure.

The library came from the immunoSEQ multiplex PCR assay. A mixture of 60 forward primers for TCR Vbeta segments and 13 reverse primers for TCR Jbeta segments was used in the multiplex PCR. The CDR3 region of rearranged TCR beta genes was amplified from genomic DNA by a multiplex PCR assay. Amplified TCR beta libraries were sequenced as 87-base-pair reads on the Illumina HiSeq System. On the study's bioinformatics: Across the 500 to 700 repertoires, a later analysis counted 75 million to 90 million unique TCR beta chains, 9.5 million to 12 million of which were shared by at least two donors. A nearest-neighbor algorithm error-corrected the raw reads and collapsed the reads into unique sequences, merging closely related sequences to remove PCR and sequencing errors. To assign V, D and J gene segments, CDR3 sequences were aligned to IMGT reference sequences. Each retained sequence needed at least a six-nucleotide match to both a V gene segment and a J gene segment. A rearrangement counted as productive if the CDR3 had no stop codons and remained in frame with V and J, and every other rearrangement counted as non-productive. Following IMGT convention, CDR3 was defined as the stretch from the second conserved V-encoded cysteine up to the conserved J-encoded phenylalanine. In an earlier analysis of 550 to 650 of the donors, sequences lacking an unambiguous match to a single V gene segment were excluded. An earlier analysis of over 450 of the donors classified V segments as functional when productive rearrangements were above 56.7% and as segregating when the standard deviation between donors was above 5%. To diagnose cytomegalovirus status from the catalog of TCR beta chain sequences, a statistical classification framework was built. V and J gene assignment, in a later analysis, came from comparing TCR nucleotide sequences with IMGT/GENE-DB human TR gene sequences. Using the TCRdist pipeline, a later analysis assigned CDR3 sequences along with most-parsimonious VDJ recombination scenarios. In a later analysis, each TCR beta chain was defined by its CDR3 amino acid sequence together with its V-gene family, and reads without a unique V-gene family were excluded. As a way to deal with suspected cross-contamination and a sequencing artifact, a later analysis dropped hundreds of nucleotide sequences that were highly shared and had low generation probability. In a later analysis, a clonal expansion index for each public chain was calculated from normalized within-repertoire ranks of inferred template counts. In a later analysis, generation probabilities were computed with a VDJ recombination model fitted to out-of-frame rearrangements, and the resulting probabilities were checked against IGoR. A later analysis scored TCR-TCR, TCR-HLA and TCR-CMV co-occurrence with hypergeometric tests, applying a repertoire-size bias correction to TCR pairs. In a later analysis, false discovery rates were estimated by permuting HLA or CMV assignments 20 times. In a later analysis, co-occurring TCRs were grouped using DBSCAN, with TCRdist sequence similarity added in when clustering inside HLA-allele-positive subsets. Repertoires with fewer than 30,000 or more than 120,000 public chains, plus five repertoires with anomalous nucleotide sharing, were excluded from co-occurrence clustering. Here the immuneACCESS table is served through TCRdb, limited to in-frame sequences with V and J called. Missing clones are a known gap in these copies; in checked studies unresolved V genes cover under half, and the rest lacks a known reason. V, J and clone size reflect that table, while D and trimming were determined from the DNA. The sample has about 150,000 clones on record, around three quarters of them singletons. Together, the top ten hold 2% to 2.5% of the sample.

The cohort consisted of 600 to 750 healthy bone marrow donors. Cohort members were all nominally healthy when sampled, although unrecorded immune exposures were likely present. The donor tested CMV seronegative and was one of the 352 seronegative cohort members. Every donor gave a peripheral blood sample, and the peripheral blood mononuclear cells from that sample were used for TCR beta sequencing. Genomic DNA extraction from the blood cell samples was performed with the Qiagen DNeasy Blood Extraction Kit. The junction shows trimming of 5 bases on V and 5 bases on J, and the gene matches do not reach 7 bases of it. In the germline V gene, CDR1 corresponds to MNHNS and CDR2 to SASEGT. Counted from cysteine to phenylalanine, this CDR3 has 15 amino acids. The only DNA kept is the CDR3, 45 bases in frame from the first base.

The receptor's source is a man between 40 and 49 years old in good health and CMV-seronegative. The specimen sequenced was PBMCs. The chain is encoded by TRBV6-1 joined to TRBJ2-2, with 8 bases matching TRBD2. This receptor has the CDR3 CASSLKAGETGELFF. The bases are TGTGCCAGCAGTCTTAAAGCGGGGGAGACCGGGGAGCTGTTTTTT.